A selection of T cell receptor beta chains follows, all from one sample in a study of blood T cell repertoires in COVID-19. The protocol was immunoSEQ multiplex PCR, while the TCRdb copy is restricted to in-frame clones and leaves out a portion. The sample has 200,000 to 300,000 clones, approximately 80% seen once. The sample comprised peripheral blood. The source of these receptors is a man younger than 40 who had recovered from COVID-19. The CDR3 runs from the conserved cysteine through the conserved F or W. A D gene is named only where the DNA matches it firmly. The size field is filled for only some rows; it gives once, few, many or a size class.

cdr3_aa | cdr3_nt | cdr3_length | d_call | j_call | v_call | clone_size
CASSLSPGGKEKLFF | TGCGCCAGCAGCTTGTCCCCCGGGGGTAAGGAAAAACTGTTTTTT | 15 | - | TRBJ1-4 | TRBV5-1 | once
CASSPRTGEAFF | TGTGCCAGCAGCCCCCGGACAGGCGAAGCTTTCTTT | 12 | TRBD1 | TRBJ1-1 | TRBV5-4 | -
CASSLVKGNASPLHF | TGTGCCAGCAGCTTAGTAAAGGGGAATGCTTCACCCCTCCACTTT | 15 | - | TRBJ1-6 | TRBV7-8 | -
CARSLALNTGELFF | TGTGCCAGAAGCTTGGCCCTAAACACCGGGGAGCTGTTTTTT | 14 | - | TRBJ2-2 | TRBV5-3 | -
CASSESAGREGAFF | TGCGCCAGCAGTGAGTCAGCAGGGCGGGAGGGAGCTTTCTTT | 14 | - | TRBJ1-1 | TRBV10-2 | -
CASSFGLSGGELFF | TGTGCCAGCAGCTTCGGACTCTCCGGCGGGGAGCTGTTTTTT | 14 | - | TRBJ2-2 | TRBV9 | few
CASSSGGGPDTQYF | TGTGCCAGCAGCTCCGGGGGGGGGCCAGATACGCAGTATTTT | 14 | TRBD2 | TRBJ2-3 | TRBV6-5 | -
CASSPGRGGYGYTF | TGTGCCAGCAGCCCTGGACGGGGTGGCTATGGCTACACCTTC | 14 | - | TRBJ1-2 | TRBV3-1/TRBV3-2 | -
CASRPTGGIHTGELFF | TGTGCCAGCAGGCCCACAGGGGGCATTCACACCGGGGAGCTGTTTTTT | 16 | TRBD1 | TRBJ2-2 | TRBV2 | few
CASSLAGNSGANVLTF | TGTGCCAGCAGCTTAGCGGGAAACTCTGGGGCCAACGTCCTGACTTTC | 16 | TRBD2 | TRBJ2-6 | TRBV5-8 | -
CASSTLWGGTDTQYF | TGTGCCAGCAGCACCCTTTGGGGGGGCACAGATACGCAGTATTTT | 15 | - | TRBJ2-3 | TRBV7-2 | -
CASTDQPGGTYNEQFF | TGTGCCAGCACTGATCAGCCGGGGGGGACCTACAATGAGCAGTTCTTC | 16 | TRBD2 | TRBJ2-1 | TRBV7-7 | once
CASSQQVNEKLFF | TGTGCCAGCAGTCAACAGGTGAATGAAAAACTGTTTTTT | 13 | - | TRBJ1-4 | TRBV6-5 | -
CASSYGTGGADVFF | TGTGCCAGCAGTTACGGGACAGGGGGCGCGGACGTGTTTTTT | 14 | TRBD1 | TRBJ1-4 | TRBV6-6 | -
CASSPTSASGELFF | TGCGCCAGCAGCCCAACTAGTGCGTCCGGGGAGCTGTTTTTT | 14 | - | TRBJ2-2 | TRBV5-1 | -
CASSFFSGGESDTQYF | TGTGCCAGCAGCTTCTTTAGCGGGGGGGAGTCAGATACGCAGTATTTT | 16 | TRBD2 | TRBJ2-3 | TRBV7-9 | -
CASSSYRGSQETQYF | TGTGCCAGCAGTTCATATCGGGGGAGTCAAGAGACCCAGTACTTC | 15 | - | TRBJ2-5 | TRBV27 | -
CASSRGTSGYKTQYF | TGTGCCAGCAGCCGAGGGACTAGCGGTTATAAGACCCAGTACTTC | 15 | TRBD2 | TRBJ2-5 | TRBV7-7 | -
CASSQTSGGIDFGSLFF | TGTGCCAGTAGTCAGACTAGCGGGGGGATTGACTTCGGTTCGCTGTTTTTT | 17 | TRBD2 | TRBJ2-2 | TRBV19 | -
CASSLGGQGLYGYTF | TGTGCCAGCAGCTTAGGGGGACAGGGACTCTATGGCTACACCTTC | 15 | TRBD1 | TRBJ1-2 | TRBV11-2 | -
CASGLVSGGSGANVLTF | TGTGCTAGTGGTTTGGTATCCGGGGGGTCTGGGGCCAACGTCCTGACTTTC | 17 | TRBD2 | TRBJ2-6 | TRBV12-5 | few
CASSLAGGPLETQYF | TGTGCCAGCAGCTTAGCGGGGGGGCCTTTAGAGACCCAGTACTTC | 15 | - | TRBJ2-5 | TRBV7-2 | -
CASSQDLSGGDLEQFF | TGTGCCAGCAGCCAAGATCTTAGTGGGGGCGACCTTGAGCAGTTCTTC | 16 | - | TRBJ2-1 | TRBV3-1/TRBV3-2 | -
CASSQEGNSPLHF | TGTGCCAGCAGCCAGGAGGGCAATTCACCCCTCCACTTT | 13 | - | TRBJ1-6 | TRBV5-6 | -
CASSQDRGRGGYTF | TGTGCCAGCAGTCAGGACAGGGGGAGGGGTGGCTACACCTTC | 14 | TRBD1 | TRBJ1-2 | TRBV27 | few
CASSRTGVEQFF | TGTGCCAGCAGCCGGACCGGGGTTGAGCAGTTCTTC | 12 | - | TRBJ2-1 | TRBV3-1/TRBV3-2 | once
CASSSLGQGLGGYTF | TGTGCCAGCAGCTCCCTAGGACAGGGACTCGGTGGCTACACCTTC | 15 | TRBD1 | TRBJ1-2 | TRBV7-2 | -
CAGRTGPHGYTF | TGTGCCGGGCGGACAGGGCCCCATGGCTACACCTTC | 12 | TRBD1 | TRBJ1-2 | TRBV2 | -
CASGGDRETQYF | TGTGCCAGCGGGGGCGACCGGGAGACCCAGTACTTC | 12 | - | TRBJ2-5 | TRBV27 | -
CASRVDRGPYNEQFF | TGTGCCAGCAGGGTCGACAGGGGGCCCTACAATGAGCAGTTCTTC | 15 | TRBD1 | TRBJ2-1 | TRBV2 | -
CASSPPTGQETQYF | TGTGCCAGCTCACCACCGACGGGCCAAGAGACCCAGTACTTC | 14 | - | TRBJ2-5 | TRBV18 | -
CATRGPHPNTEAFF | TGTGCCACCCGTGGGCCCCACCCTAACACTGAAGCTTTCTTT | 14 | - | TRBJ1-1 | TRBV19 | -
CASEWRGRQETQYF | TGTGCCAGCGAGTGGAGGGGCCGGCAAGAGACCCAGTACTTC | 14 | - | TRBJ2-5 | TRBV7-2 | -
CASSESGYNEQFF | TGTGCCAGCAGCGAGTCAGGTTACAATGAGCAGTTCTTC | 13 | - | TRBJ2-1 | TRBV9 | -
CASTKVGANQPQHF | TGTGCCAGCACCAAGGTGGGGGCCAATCAGCCCCAGCATTTT | 14 | - | TRBJ1-5 | TRBV7-9 | once
CASSPDRGREQYF | TGTGCCAGCAGCCCGGACAGGGGACGAGAGCAGTACTTC | 13 | TRBD1 | TRBJ2-7 | TRBV7-3 | -
CASSPYRQGRSYNEQFF | TGTGCCAGCAGCCCCTACAGACAGGGTAGATCCTACAATGAGCAGTTCTTC | 17 | TRBD1 | TRBJ2-1 | TRBV11-2 | -
CASSFGDGYTEAFF | TGTGCCAGCAGCTTTGGTGACGGGTACACTGAAGCTTTCTTT | 14 | - | TRBJ1-1 | TRBV5-4 | -
CASSRQGYTEAFF | TGTGCCAGCAGCAGACAGGGTTACACTGAAGCTTTCTTT | 13 | TRBD1 | TRBJ1-1 | TRBV7-9 | once
CASSFPYTEAFF | TGTGCCAGCAGCTTCCCCTACACTGAAGCTTTCTTT | 12 | - | TRBJ1-1 | TRBV7-9 | few
CATSGDSQETQYF | TGTGCCACCAGTGGGGACAGTCAAGAGACCCAGTACTTC | 13 | TRBD1 | TRBJ2-5 | TRBV24-1 | -
CASSRDRNEKLFF | TGTGCCAGCAGCCGGGACAGGAATGAAAAACTGTTTTTT | 13 | TRBD1 | TRBJ1-4 | TRBV12-3/TRBV12-4 | -
CASSQDRGQGVYEQYF | TGTGCCAGCAGCCAAGATCGCGGACAGGGGGTATACGAGCAGTACTTC | 16 | TRBD1 | TRBJ2-7 | TRBV4-2 | few
CASSPQGTVEKLFF | TGTGCCAGCAGTCCTCAGGGGACGGTTGAAAAACTGTTTTTT | 14 | - | TRBJ1-4 | TRBV28 | -
CASSLDRVTDTQYF | TGTGCCAGCAGTTTGGACAGGGTCACAGATACGCAGTATTTT | 14 | TRBD1 | TRBJ2-3 | TRBV6-5 | -
CASSYSPGSSYNEQFF | TGTGCCAGCAGTTACTCCCCGGGGAGCTCCTACAATGAGCAGTTCTTC | 16 | - | TRBJ2-1 | TRBV6-5 | -
CASEGQGTGQPQHF | TGTGCCTCAGAAGGACAGGGGACGGGGCAGCCCCAGCATTTT | 14 | TRBD1 | TRBJ1-5 | TRBV2 | -
CASSFQLGQPLHF | TGTGCCAGCAGTTTTCAGCTCGGACAACCCCTCCACTTT | 13 | - | TRBJ1-6 | TRBV27 | -
CASSLQPPDLNSPLHF | TGCGCCAGCAGCCTCCAACCCCCAGATTTAAATTCACCCCTCCACTTT | 16 | - | TRBJ1-6 | TRBV5-1 | few
CASSSQGQLSGANVLTF | TGTGCCAGCAGTTCCCAGGGACAGCTCTCTGGGGCCAACGTCCTGACTTTC | 17 | TRBD1 | TRBJ2-6 | TRBV27 | -
CASSLAGESNYGYTF | TGCGCCAGCAGCCTAGCCGGGGAATCTAACTATGGCTACACCTTC | 15 | - | TRBJ1-2 | TRBV4-1 | -
CASTWVGQGARYGYTF | TGTGCCAGTACCTGGGTCGGACAGGGGGCACGGTATGGCTACACCTTC | 16 | TRBD1 | TRBJ1-2 | TRBV19 | -
CAISDFGDTQYF | TGTGCCATCAGTGATTTCGGGGATACGCAGTATTTT | 12 | - | TRBJ2-3 | TRBV10-3 | -
CASSAGSTDTQYF | TGTGCCAGCAGTGCGGGGAGCACAGATACGCAGTATTTT | 13 | - | TRBJ2-3 | TRBV6-4 | -
CASSLGSENEQFF | TGTGCCAGCAGCTTAGGGAGCGAGAATGAGCAGTTCTTC | 13 | - | TRBJ2-1 | TRBV7-8 | few
CASSRGLGEAFF | TGTGCCAGCAGCCGAGGATTGGGTGAAGCTTTCTTT | 12 | - | TRBJ1-1 | TRBV3-1/TRBV3-2 | -
CASSVEQGPSYEQYF | TGTGCCAGCAGCGTTGAACAGGGGCCCTCCTACGAGCAGTACTTC | 15 | TRBD1 | TRBJ2-7 | TRBV9 | -